Each of the 8 T cell receptor beta chains below was sequenced from the same sample in a study of OX40 agonist ivuxolimab in advanced cancers. Clones were read by immunoSEQ multiplex PCR, and TCRdb kept only the in-frame ones, dropping some. The data contain 70,000 or so clones, nearly 90% of them singletons. Here the sequenced sample was CD4+ or CD8+ T cells sorted from blood, taken in a trial of the OX40 agonist ivuxolimab. The receptors shown here come from an adult with an advanced solid tumor such as melanoma, head and neck, liver or kidney cancer.

This clone was counted a single time. This chain links TRBV7-9 with TRBJ2-5; 11 bases match TRBD2. CDR1 is SEHNR, CDR2 FQNEAQ, per germline (reference sequence). V gave up 6 bases and J gave up 3 bases; unmatched junction bases: 3. The length of the CDR3 is 14 residues. The CDR3 is CASSLTSGKETQYF. The DNA of the CDR3 is TGTGCCAGCAGTTTGACTAGCGGGAAAGAGACCCAGTACTTC. Drawing the rest from reference TRBV7-9 and TRBJ2-5, the complete variable domain is DTGVSQNPRHKITKRGQNVTFRCDPISEHNRLYWYRQTLGQGPEFLTYFQNEAQLEKSRLLSDRFSAERPKGSFSTLEIQRTEQGDSAMYLCASSLTSGKETQYFGPGTRLLVL.

This chain uses TRBV5-1 with TRBJ1-4; the D is unclear. This CDR3 region has 15 residues. Trimming stripped 0 bases from V and 5 bases from J, with 11 bases between. The V gene's germline CDR1 is SGHRS and CDR2 YFSETQ. CDR3 DNA: TGCGCCAGCAGCTTGGCCGGGGTTGGGAATGAAAAACTGTTTTTT. Protein product: CASSLAGVGNEKLFF.

The J gene is TRBJ2-7, the V gene TRBV2, with TRBD2 matching over 8 bases. The CDR3 is 14 amino acids. Trimming cost V 10 bases and J 2 bases; bases outside gene matches: 10. Germline loops: CDR1 SNHLY, CDR2 FYNNEI. CDR3 sequence reads: CATRGASGPYEQYF. CDR3 in DNA: TGTGCCACCCGGGGGGCTAGCGGGCCCTACGAGCAGTACTTC.

This chain connects TRBV18 to TRBJ2-3, with D possibly TRBD1 on 6 matching bases. Germline V gene data show CDR1 as KGHSH and CDR2 as LQKENI. V was shortened by 2 bases and J by 6 bases, with 9 bases between the two germline ends. The CDR3 sequence is 13 residues long. The CDR3 is CASSPRDTDTQYF. DNA for the CDR3: TGTGCCAGCTCACCAAGGGACACCGATACGCAGTATTTT. The full variable domain, its missing parts supplied by reference TRBV18 and TRBJ2-3, is NAGVMQNPRHLVRRRGQEARLRCSPMKGHSHVYWYRQLPEEGLKFMVYLQKENIIDESGMPKERFSAEFPKEGPSILRIQQVVRGDSAAYFCASSPRDTDTQYFGPGTRLTVL.

This clone was recorded a few times. The rearrangement uses TRBV10-1 and TRBJ2-5; maybe TRBD2 (6 bases). Germline V CDR1 and CDR2: WNHNN, SYGVQD (reference sequence). Trimming stripped 0 bases from V and 11 bases from J, with 13 bases between. This CDR3 contains 13 residues. CDR3 amino acids: CASSESWAGRQYF. For the CDR3, the DNA is TGCGCCAGCAGTGAGTCGTGGGCCGGGAGACAGTACTTC.

The chain uses TRBV10-3 and TRBJ2-5; no definite D call. The CDR3 contains 12 residues. Germline values: CDR1 ENHRY, CDR2 SYGVKD. V was shortened by 0 bases and J by 4 bases, with 3 bases between the two germline ends. The CDR3 sequence is CAISESLETQYF. The CDR3 DNA reads TGTGCCATCAGTGAGTCGTTAGAGACCCAGTACTTC.

The CDR3 DNA reads TGTGCCAGCTCACCAGCGGGAGGTCGTCGGTTCTTC. Protein product: CASSPAGGRRFF. The chain employs TRBV18 and TRBJ2-1; 8 bases are shared with TRBD2. Per germline, CDR1 KGHSH and CDR2 LQKENI. The CDR3 length is 12 residues. The trim removed 2 bases at V and 15 bases at J, leaving 6 bases unmatched.

The chain recombines TRBV11-3 with TRBJ2-4; 7 nucleotides agree with TRBD1. The CDR3 has 15 amino acids. J was trimmed by 7 bases and V by 3 bases; bases with no gene match: 9. The germline V gene has CDR1 SGHNT and CDR2 YENEEA. The CDR3 sequence is CASSLGKRGRNIQYF. The CDR3 bases are TGTGCCAGCAGCTTGGGAAAAAGGGGGCGTAACATTCAGTACTTC.